This T cell receptor beta chain stems from a study of radiotherapy plus CTLA-4 blockade in lung cancer. In the study overall: Disease control was achieved by around 32% of patients, and objective responses by 18%.

Participants had chemo-refractory metastatic non-small-cell lung cancer and were treated with focal radiation plus ipilimumab CTLA-4 blockade. Study-wide findings and caveats: Reported findings show early blood T cell clone dynamics, with interferon-beta, best predicted response. There was expansion of tumor-derived TCR clones in blood after radiotherapy plus ipilimumab.

Measured with immunoSEQ multiplex PCR; TCRdb has only the in-frame clones, and not every one. The sample yields about 88,000 clones, more than 70% seen once. Concerning this clone itself: Its antigen is currently unknown.

In germline, CDR1 is MGHRA, CDR2 YSYEKL. The germline V and J ends were trimmed by 0 bases and 2 bases, with 7 bases remaining between them. The CDR3 consists of 14 residues. The J gene is TRBJ1-2, the V gene TRBV4-1; D unresolved. Sequences were derived from peripheral blood, sampled from a patient treated with radiotherapy plus ipilimumab. The clonotype was recovered from a human donor with non-small cell lung cancer that progressed on radiotherapy plus ipilimumab. DNA of the CDR3: TGCGCCAGCAGCCAAGATCACAGAAACTATGGCTACACCTTC. As protein: CASSQDHRNYGYTF.